This T cell receptor beta chain originates from a study of OX40 agonist ivuxolimab in advanced cancers. Study-level background: Those enrolled were roughly 80% male, with a mean age of around 57 years and ages from 23 to 79. Overall study results and limits: Dose levels from 0.1 to 3.0 mg/kg saw CD4+ and CD8+ blood T cells expand clonally by week 6.

Germline V gene lookup returns CDR1 SGHNT and CDR2 YENEEA. The CDR3 has 16 amino acids. J gave up 4 bases and V 6 bases, and 11 bases lay outside the gene matches. Autoimmune disease history or systemic immunosuppression barred patients. A remark on this clone: Its target is not known.

Sequencing was performed with immunoSEQ multiplex PCR; in TCRdb, only in-frame clones are kept and a portion is missing. Found here are approximately 58,000 clones, roughly 85% of them singletons; the top ten hold around 3%. The sequence derives from an adult with an advanced solid tumor such as melanoma, head and neck, liver or kidney cancer. Sample: CD4+ or CD8+ T cells sorted from blood, taken in a trial of the OX40 agonist ivuxolimab. The chain joins TRBV11-3 to TRBJ1-3; 8 bases map to TRBD1. The CDR3 loop reads CASRRDRGISGNTIYF. The CDR3 bases are TGTGCCAGCAGGCGAGACAGGGGAATTTCGGGAAACACCATATATTTT.